This T cell receptor beta chain stems from a study of blood T cell repertoires in COVID-19. The CDR3 extends over 12 amino acids. V was clipped by 3 bases and J by 5 bases, with 8 bases between them. Germline V CDR1 and CDR2: SGHDT, YYEEEE. Produced via immunoSEQ multiplex PCR; TCRdb's table is partial and in-frame only. The data contain some 350,000 clones, around 91% of them singletons. The receptor comes from a man aged 18-30 years who had recovered from COVID-19. The chain recombines TRBV5-6 with TRBJ1-2; D gene ambiguous. The sample taken for sequencing was PBMCs or T cells enriched from blood (not recorded which). CDR3 sequence reads: CASSSTGYGYTF. In nucleotides, the CDR3 is TGTGCCAGCAGCTCCACGGGTTATGGCTACACCTTC.